The 29 T cell receptor beta chains given below trace back to one sample, sequenced in a study of T-cell reconstitution after alpha-beta-depleted transplantation in children. The TCRbeta library incorporated unique molecular identifiers. TCRdb processed the PCR reads anew with MiXCR; each CDR3 protein has one entry. Altogether 200,000 to 250,000 distinct CDR3 sequences are present, around 12% being singletons, with the ten largest covering about 2.4%. Source: PBMCs from the stem cell graft donor, taken from the stem cell graft. All receptors come from a human donor who donated a stem cell graft to a child with acute lymphoblastic leukemia.

J is TRBJ2-1 and V is TRBV4-3, with D perhaps matching TRBD2 (5 bases). The CDR3 has 17 amino acids. Looked up from germline, CDR1 is LGHNA and CDR2 is YSLEER. Deletions cut 0 bases from V and 2 bases from J, with 14 bases between. Written as DNA, the CDR3 is TGCGCCAGCAGCCAAGATAAGATAAGCGGCCCCTACAATGAGCAGTTCTTC. As protein: CASSQDKISGPYNEQFF.

The table lists this clonotype with many counts. The chain recombines TRBV9 with TRBJ2-1, with D perhaps assigned TRBD1 or TRBD2 (7 bases each). V lost 4 bases to trimming and J lost 2 bases, with 13 bases between them. The CDR3 has 15 amino acids. CDR1 and CDR2 (germline): SGDLS, YYNGEE. CDR3: CASSQGGGTYNEQFF. DNA for the CDR3: TGTGCCAGCAGCCAGGGAGGGGGCACCTACAATGAGCAGTTCTTC.

This clonotype was counted at least ten times. The chain is built from TRBV20-1 and TRBJ1-1; D not resolved. Trimming left V 0 bases short and J 3 bases short, with 11 bases between. Germline V gene sequence: CDR1 DFQATT, CDR2 SNEGSKA (reference sequence). This CDR3 has 14 residues. The CDR3 sequence: CSARDLDGDTEAFF. The CDR3 DNA reads TGCAGTGCTAGAGACCTGGACGGTGACACTGAAGCTTTCTTT.

This clonotype was observed many times. This chain joins TRBV20-1 and TRBJ1-2, with a weak D call TRBD1 (5 bases). The CDR3 contains 14 residues. The V end was cut by 3 bases, the J end by 8 bases, with 19 bases between. Germline loops: CDR1 DFQATT, CDR2 SNEGSKA (reference sequence). The CDR3 reads CSASPPGGVPGYTF. DNA for the CDR3: TGCAGTGCTAGCCCCCCTGGGGGGGTTCCGGGCTACACCTTC.

This clonotype has ten or more counts. The V and J genes are TRBV24-1 and TRBJ2-5, with D perhaps TRBD1 (5 bases). The V and J ends lost 7 bases and 7 bases respectively, with 15 bases between them. CDR3 length: 13 residues. CDR1 and CDR2 from the germline V gene are KGHDR and SFDVKD. The CDR3 loop reads CATRGGALGTQYF. CDR3 DNA: TGTGCCACCAGGGGTGGGGCCTTAGGGACCCAGTACTTC.

Ten or more counts support this clonotype. The gene calls are TRBV27 and TRBJ2-7; 8 nucleotides agree with TRBD1. Per germline, CDR1 MNHEY and CDR2 SMNVEV (reference sequence). J was trimmed by 5 bases and V by 7 bases; bases with no gene match: 4. The CDR3 length is 12 residues. The CDR3 bases are TGTGCCAGCAAGGCAGGGGGCGACGAGCAGTACTTC. Encoded protein: CASKAGGDEQYF.

This clonotype was picked up a small number of times. The genes are TRBV7-2 and TRBJ2-1; 9 bases line up with TRBD2. With V trimmed by 2 bases and J by 3 bases, 5 bases remained unmatched. In germline, CDR1 is SGHTA, CDR2 FQGNSA. CDR3 length: 16 amino acids. For the CDR3, the DNA is TGTGCCAGCAGCTTACCCCAGCGGGGGGTCTACAATGAGCAGTTCTTC. Translation gives CASSLPQRGVYNEQFF. The entire variable domain, with the rest obtained from reference TRBV7-2 and TRBJ2-1, is as follows: GAGVSQSPSNKVTEKGKDVELRCDPISGHTALYWYRQSLGQGLEFLIYFQGNSAPDKSGLPSDRFSAERTGGSVSTLTIQRTQQEDSAVYLCASSLPQRGVYNEQFFGPGTRLTVL.

Of note for this clonotype: Being one base from a much bigger clone, this may be a read error. The rearrangement uses TRBV9 and TRBJ2-2; unclear D gene. This CDR3 region has 13 residues. Germline CDR1 and CDR2: SGDLS and YYNGEE. CDR3 nucleotide sequence: TGTGCCAACAGCGTAGAGGTCACCGGGGAGCTGTTTTTT. It is translated as CANSVEVTGELFF.

In this sample, this clonotype turned up many times. The genes are TRBV6-2 or TRBV6-3 and TRBJ2-3, with D unclear. Germline V gives CDR1 MNHEY, CDR2 SVGEGT. The CDR3 has 15 residues. V dropped 6 bases and J dropped 0 bases, with 13 bases sitting between them. CDR3 amino acids: CASSRQIMSTDTQYF. DNA of the CDR3: TGTGCCAGCAGCCGACAAATTATGAGCACAGATACGCAGTATTTT.

This clonotype was counted many times. The chain links TRBV12-3 or TRBV12-4 to TRBJ2-7; 9 bases fit TRBD1. The CDR3 extends over 17 amino acids. V was clipped by 6 bases and J by 3 bases; unmatched bases: 15. This CDR3 reads CASSRGQGYDEIYEQYF. CDR3 DNA sequence: TGTGCCAGCAGCCGGGGACAGGGCTACGACGAAATCTACGAGCAGTACTTC.

This clonotype came up a few times. The J gene is TRBJ1-4, the V gene TRBV4-2, with unresolved D. There are 13 residues in the CDR3. V was cut by 2 bases and J by 8 bases, with 9 bases left in between. Looked up from germline, CDR1 is LGHNA and CDR2 is YNFKEQ. The CDR3, as DNA: TGTGCCAGCAGCCAACCGACGGACGAAAAACTGTTTTTT. Amino acids: CASSQPTDEKLFF.

The chain is built from TRBV2 and TRBJ2-5; 9 nucleotides match TRBD1. The CDR3 covers 14 residues. The V gene end was trimmed by 6 bases and the J gene end by 5 bases; junction bases not matched to a gene: 7. Germline CDR1 and CDR2: SNHLY and FYNNEI. The CDR3 sequence: CASSGTGSTETQYF. CDR3 DNA: TGTGCCAGCAGCGGGACAGGGAGTACGGAGACCCAGTACTTC.

This chain joins TRBV16 and TRBJ1-5, with D possibly being TRBD1 (5 bases). V lost 4 bases and J lost 1, with 14 bases in between. The CDR3 loop spans 16 amino acids. Germline values: CDR1 KGHSY, CDR2 FQNENV. CDR3 region: CASSPHGGKSNQPQHF. In DNA, the CDR3 is TGTGCCAGCAGCCCTCACGGGGGGAAAAGCAATCAGCCCCAGCATTTT. The full variable domain, completed using reference TRBV16 and TRBJ1-5, is GEEVAQTPKHLVRGEGQKAKLYCAPIKGHSYVFWYQQVLKNEFKFLISFQNENVFDETGMPKERFSAKCLPNSPCSLEIQATKLEDSAVYFCASSPHGGKSNQPQHFGDGTRLSIL.

This chain links TRBV20-1 with TRBJ2-7; no clear D. Between the trimmed V and J ends, which lost 8 bases and 3 bases, there was a span of 5 bases. Germline assignment: CDR1 DFQATT and CDR2 SNEGSKA (reference sequence). The CDR3 covers 9 residues. CDR3 residues: CSPSYEQYF. CDR3 sequence (DNA): TGCAGTCCGAGCTACGAGCAGTACTTC.

In its sample, this clonotype was seen a few times. CDR3 coding DNA: TGTGCCAGCAGCTTAGGCGGGAGGAACTCCTACAATGAGCAGTTCTTC. Protein product: CASSLGGRNSYNEQFF. The rearrangement uses TRBV7-6 and TRBJ2-1, with 8 bases fitting TRBD2. Germline loops: CDR1 SGHVS, CDR2 FNYEAQ. The J segment lost 0 bases and the V segment lost 1 base, leaving 2 bases of the junction unmatched. CDR3 size: 16 residues.

The chain carries TRBV10-3 and TRBJ1-5; D is uncertain. Germline assignment: CDR1 ENHRY and CDR2 SYGVKD. The CDR3 sequence is 12 residues long. Trimming took 0 bases from V and 3 from J, leaving 0 bases between them. The CDR3 DNA reads as TGTGCCATCAGTGAGTCCAATCAGCCCCAGCATTTT. This codes for CAISESNQPQHF.

There are many counts of this clonotype. The V and J genes are TRBV19 and TRBJ1-1, with 7 positions matching TRBD1. The CDR3 spans 14 residues. Germline CDR1 and CDR2: LNHDA and SQIVND (reference sequence). Trimming removed 3 bases from V and 0 bases from J; junction bases left unmatched: 1. The CDR3 spells CASSIGTVNTEAFF. In nucleotides, the CDR3 is TGTGCCAGTAGTATCGGGACAGTGAACACTGAAGCTTTCTTT.

The genes are TRBV12-3 or TRBV12-4 and TRBJ2-7, with a weak D call TRBD2 (5 bases). Trimming shortened V by 5 bases and J by 4 bases, and 15 bases separated the two germline ends. The CDR3 consists of 14 residues. CDR3 protein: CASSPNKSGYEQYF. DNA for the CDR3: TGTGCCAGCAGTCCGAACAAGAGCGGTTACGAGCAGTACTTC.

As for this clonotype: A much larger clone is a single base away; this may be a read error. CDR3 residues: CASSLTGTDVKEQFF. The DNA for the CDR3 is TGCGCCAGCAGCTTAACCGGGACAGACGTCAAAGAGCAGTTCTTC. The chain links TRBV5-1 to TRBJ2-1, with TRBD1 matching over 7 bases. Germline CDR1 is SGHRS and CDR2 is YFSETQ. The CDR3 is 15 amino acids. Unmatched junction bases numbered 12, after V lost 2 bases and J lost 10 bases.

The chain uses TRBV20-1 and TRBJ2-2; a weak D match, TRBD2 (7 bases). This CDR3 contains 16 residues. Germline lookup yields CDR1 DFQATT and CDR2 SNEGSKA (reference sequence). The V end was cut by 6 bases, the J end by 1 base, with 18 bases between. The CDR3 bases are TGCAGTGCGAGGGGGGGGGCCTTGAAGAACACCGGGGAGCTGTTTTTT. Residues: CSARGGALKNTGELFF.

This clonotype has at least ten counts. The gene calls are TRBV5-6 and TRBJ1-5; D call uncertain. Germline-derived CDR1 and CDR2 are SGHDT and YYEEEE. This CDR3 has 13 amino acids. Trimming stripped 1 base from V and 4 bases from J, with 6 bases between. CDR3 DNA sequence: TGTGCCAGCAGCTTGATAGGGAATCAGCCCCAGCATTTT. This sequence encodes CASSLIGNQPQHF.

J is TRBJ1-2 and V is TRBV20-1, with 9 bases aligning to TRBD1. The CDR3 is 13 amino acids. Germline V gene sequence: CDR1 DFQATT, CDR2 SNEGSKA (reference sequence). Trimming removed 3 bases from V and 6 bases from J; junction bases left unmatched: 5. DNA for the CDR3: TGCAGTGCTAGGGAAGGACAGGGGAATGGCTACACCTTC. The encoded protein is CSAREGQGNGYTF.

This clonotype was seen repeatedly, ten times or more. This chain connects TRBV20-1 to TRBJ1-5; D is uncertain. Trimming stripped 7 bases from V and 4 bases from J, with 8 bases between. CDR1 is DFQATT, CDR2 SNEGSKA, per germline (reference sequence). The length of the CDR3 is 11 residues. For the CDR3, the DNA is TGCAGTGTGGGGTATAATCAGCCCCAGCATTTT. It codes for CSVGYNQPQHF.

This clonotype was found a few times. This sequence joins TRBV6-6 and TRBJ2-2; perhaps TRBD2 as D (5 bases). With 8 bases removed from V and 5 bases from J, the gap between germline ends came to 12 bases. In germline, CDR1 is MNHNY, CDR2 SVGAGI (reference sequence). This CDR3 contains 13 residues. The CDR3 protein is CASFRTGTGELFF. In nucleotides, the CDR3 is TGTGCCAGCTTTCGGACGGGGACCGGGGAGCTGTTTTTT.

This clonotype was recorded many times. The V and J genes are TRBV10-3 and TRBJ1-2; D is perhaps TRBD1 (5 bases). V shed 6 bases and J shed 3 bases, with 8 bases lying between them. The CDR3 has 12 residues. Germline V gene data show CDR1 as ENHRY and CDR2 as SYGVKD. CDR3 nucleotide sequence: TGTGCCATCAGGCAGGGTGACTATGGCTACACCTTC. Protein: CAIRQGDYGYTF.

Ten or more counts support this clonotype. The chain carries TRBV7-2 and TRBJ2-2, with D unresolved. Trimming took 5 bases from V and 2 from J, leaving 12 bases between them. Looked up from germline, CDR1 is SGHTA and CDR2 is FQGNSA. The CDR3 totals 15 residues. The CDR3 sequence is CASSGTAINTGELFF. The CDR3 nucleotides are TGTGCCAGCAGCGGAACAGCCATCAACACCGGGGAGCTGTTTTTT.

This clonotype was counted many times. The chain is built from TRBV5-1 and TRBJ2-3; weak D call: TRBD1 (6 bases). Germline values: CDR1 SGHRS, CDR2 YFSETQ. There are 13 residues in the CDR3. The germline V and J ends were trimmed by 3 bases and 3 bases, with 8 bases remaining between them. The CDR3 here is CASSSRGTDTQYF. The CDR3 DNA reads as TGCGCCAGCAGCTCGAGGGGGACAGATACGCAGTATTTT. Full variable domain (remainder filled in from reference TRBV5-1 and TRBJ2-3): KAGVTQTPRYLIKTRGQQVTLSCSPISGHRSVSWYQQTPGQGLQFLFEYFSETQRNKGNFPGRFSGRQFSNSRSEMNVSTLELGDSALYLCASSSRGTDTQYFGPGTRLTVL.

This clonotype was recorded at least ten times. The chain has TRBV5-4 and TRBJ1-2; 8 bases align to TRBD1. V lost 1 base, J lost 4 bases, and 3 bases stayed unmatched. Looked up from germline, CDR1 is SGHNT and CDR2 is YYREEE (reference sequence). This CDR3 region has 14 residues. CDR3 sequence (DNA): TGTGCCAGCAGCTTGCAGGGGGCGTCCTATGGCTACACCTTC. Translated, it gives CASSLQGASYGYTF.

This clonotype was recorded only once. Likely a read error: the CDR3 ends without its conserved phenylalanine or tryptophan. The rearrangement uses TRBV11-2 and TRBJ2-3, with D hard to call. This CDR3 is 12 amino acids long. Trimming stripped 1 base from V and 3 bases from J, with 2 bases between. The germline CDR1 and CDR2 sequences are SGHAT and FQNNGV. The CDR3 loop reads CASSLVTDTQYL. CDR3 in DNA: TGTGCCAGCAGCTTAGTTACAGATACGCAGTATTTG.